The rows below give T cell receptor beta chains drawn from one sample of a study of response to subunit inactivated influenza vaccine. TCRdb recomputed calls from the RT-PCR reads with MiXCR, one row per CDR3 protein. Counted here are 650,000 to 850,000 distinct CDR3 sequences, about 15% occurring once; the ten biggest clones make up 6.5% to 8.5%. The sequencing here drew on PBMCs from blood, taken approximately 15 days before vaccination. The receptor set was obtained from a man between 45 and 60 years old who received an inactivated influenza vaccine. The CDR3 runs from the conserved cysteine through the conserved F or W. A D gene is named only where the DNA matches it firmly. Expanded clones get a size class; other rows say once, few or many, or leave the size out.

V gene	clone size	D gene	J gene	CDR3 protein	CDR3 DNA
TRBV27	few	TRBD1	TRBJ2-7	CAYDRGYEQYF	TGTGCCTACGACAGGGGGTACGAGCAGTACTTC
TRBV5-6	many	.	TRBJ1-2	CASSTNRRDASYGYTF	TGTGCCAGCAGCACCAACCGCCGGGACGCTTCCTATGGCTACACCTTC
TRBV7-9	few	TRBD2	TRBJ2-5	CASSAGTSGSQETQYF	TGTGCCAGCAGCGCTGGGACTAGCGGAAGCCAAGAGACCCAGTACTTC
TRBV20-1	.	TRBD2	TRBJ2-3	CRAGTRSTDTQYF	TGCCGGGCCGGGACTAGATCCACAGATACGCAGTATTTT
TRBV6-1	.	.	TRBJ2-3	CASKGGSAWGTQYF	TGTGCCAGCAAAGGGGGATCCGCCTGGGGAACGCAGTATTTT
TRBV14	.	TRBD2	TRBJ2-1	CASSRLAGGVNEQFF	TGTGCCAGCAGCCGACTAGCGGGAGGTGTAAATGAGCAGTTCTTC
TRBV7-2	few	.	TRBJ2-2	CASSLAKGPGELFF	TGTGCCAGCAGCTTAGCGAAGGGGCCCGGGGAGCTGTTTTTT
TRBV7-8	.	.	TRBJ1-1	CASSLVVGLGTEAFF	TGTGCCAGCAGCTTAGTAGTAGGACTGGGCACTGAAGCTTTCTTT
TRBV6-1	few	.	TRBJ2-2	CASSLMGGRDGELFF	TGTGCCAGCAGCCTGATGGGGGGGCGTGACGGGGAGCTGTTTTTT
TRBV7-6	few	.	TRBJ2-5	CASSLGAGVAETQYF	TGTGCCAGCAGCTTGGGGGCGGGAGTGGCGGAGACCCAGTACTTC
TRBV5-1	few	TRBD1	TRBJ2-7	CASSLEQGASSYEQYF	TGCGCCAGCAGCTTGGAACAGGGGGCATCTTCCTACGAGCAGTACTTC
TRBV3-1	.	.	TRBJ2-3	CASSPPTVDTQYF	TGTGCCAGCAGCCCTCCGACGGTGGATACGCAGTATTTT
TRBV6-5	.	.	TRBJ2-4	CASSYPGPPKNIQYF	TGTGCCAGCAGTTACCCGGGACCGCCCAAAAACATTCAGTACTTC
TRBV2	.	.	TRBJ2-7	CASTEGARAGEQYF	TGTGCCAGCACCGAAGGTGCCAGGGCTGGGGAGCAGTACTTC
TRBV20-1	few	TRBD1	TRBJ1-5	CSASDRGRGNQPQHF	TGCAGTGCTAGCGACAGGGGGCGAGGCAATCAGCCCCAGCATTTT
TRBV20-1	few	TRBD2	TRBJ2-5	CSAHGGGGARETQYF	TGCAGTGCTCATGGAGGCGGGGGGGCCCGGGAGACCCAGTACTTC
TRBV5-1	.	TRBD1	TRBJ2-3	CASRQGAPRGDTQYF	TGCGCCAGCCGACAGGGAGCCCCACGCGGAGATACGCAGTATTTT
TRBV12-3/TRBV12-4	.	.	TRBJ2-1	CASTFGRLRLNEQFF	TGTGCCAGCACTTTCGGCAGGCTTAGGTTAAATGAGCAGTTCTTC
TRBV6-2/TRBV6-3	.	TRBD2	TRBJ2-7	CASRRFPGLAGALPSSSYEQYF	TGTGCCAGCAGGAGGTTTCCGGGACTAGCGGGAGCTCTTCCCTCGTCCTCCTACGAGCAGTACTTC
TRBV10-3	many	.	TRBJ1-2	CAISEPRARYGYTF	TGTGCCATCAGTGAGCCAAGGGCGCGGTATGGCTACACCTTC
TRBV4-2	once	TRBD2	TRBJ2-5	CASSQEASGALQETQYF	TGTGCCAGCAGCCAGGAAGCTAGCGGTGCCCTTCAAGAGACCCAGTACTTC
TRBV5-1	few	.	TRBJ2-6	CASNQGLLSGANVLTF	TGCGCCAGCAACCAAGGACTCCTCTCTGGGGCCAACGTCCTGACTTTC
TRBV27	few	.	TRBJ2-5	CASSHSRQLQETQYF	TGTGCCAGCAGTCATTCTCGACAGCTACAAGAGACCCAGTACTTC
TRBV14	few	.	TRBJ1-6	CASSHGQQHNSPLHF	TGTGCCAGCAGCCATGGACAGCAACATAATTCACCCCTCCACTTT
TRBV11-3	.	TRBD1	TRBJ2-5	CASSPRQGYRETQYF	TGTGCCAGCAGCCCTCGACAGGGGTACCGAGAGACCCAGTACTTC
TRBV6-5	many	TRBD2	TRBJ2-1	CASSYGGGAGDEQFF	TGTGCCAGCAGTTACGGCGGGGGGGCTGGGGATGAGCAGTTCTTC
TRBV12-3/TRBV12-4	few	.	TRBJ1-5	CASSFQGRHQPQHF	TGTGCCAGCAGCTTCCAGGGACGGCATCAGCCCCAGCATTTT
TRBV11-2	few	TRBD1	TRBJ1-4	CASSMGQNEKLFF	TGTGCCAGCAGCATGGGACAGAATGAAAAACTGTTTTTT
TRBV5-1	.	.	TRBJ1-2	CASGASGAANYGYTF	TGCGCCAGCGGGGCCTCCGGGGCCGCTAACTATGGCTACACCTTC
TRBV5-5	.	.	TRBJ2-5	CASSLEAETQYF	TGTGCCAGCAGCTTGGAAGCGGAGACCCAGTACTTC
TRBV24-1	many	.	TRBJ2-2	CATSDFRAGSNTGELFF	TGTGCCACCAGTGATTTCAGGGCGGGATCTAACACCGGGGAGCTGTTTTTT
TRBV6-1	.	TRBD2	TRBJ2-3	CASSDPGLAGTDTQYF	TGTGCCAGCAGTGATCCGGGACTAGCGGGCACAGATACGCAGTATTTT
TRBV7-6	.	TRBD2	TRBJ2-7	CASSLTGGRDGRNEQYF	TGTGCCAGCAGCTTAACCGGGGGGAGGGACGGTAGGAACGAGCAGTACTTC
TRBV12-3/TRBV12-4	many	TRBD1	TRBJ2-7	CASSGTGNYEQYF	TGTGCCAGCAGCGGGACAGGTAACTACGAGCAGTACTTC